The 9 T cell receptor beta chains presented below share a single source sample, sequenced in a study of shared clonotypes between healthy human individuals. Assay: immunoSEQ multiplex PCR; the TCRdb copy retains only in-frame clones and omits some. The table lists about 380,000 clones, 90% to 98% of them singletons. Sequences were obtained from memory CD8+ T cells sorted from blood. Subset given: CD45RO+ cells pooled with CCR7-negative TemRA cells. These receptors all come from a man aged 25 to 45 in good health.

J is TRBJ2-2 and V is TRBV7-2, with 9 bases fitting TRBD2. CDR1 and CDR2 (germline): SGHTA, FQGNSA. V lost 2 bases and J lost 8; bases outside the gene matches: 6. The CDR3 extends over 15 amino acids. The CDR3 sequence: CASSLRLAGLGELFF. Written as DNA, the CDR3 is TGTGCCAGCAGCTTAAGGCTAGCGGGGCTGGGGGAGCTGTTTTTT. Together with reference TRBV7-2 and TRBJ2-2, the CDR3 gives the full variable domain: GAGVSQSPSNKVTEKGKDVELRCDPISGHTALYWYRQSLGQGLEFLIYFQGNSAPDKSGLPSDRFSAERTGGSVSTLTIQRTQQEDSAVYLCASSLRLAGLGELFFGEGSRLTVL.

For the CDR3, the DNA is TGCGCCAGCAGCCAAGTGACCGGGACTAGCGGTGCTGTCCAAGAGACCCAGTACTTC. It translates to CASSQVTGTSGAVQETQYF. The genes are TRBV4-1 and TRBJ2-5, with 11 positions matching TRBD2. Germline trimming cut 1 base from V and 1 base from J; bases unmatched to any gene: 11. CDR1 and CDR2 from the germline V gene are MGHRA and YSYEKL. The CDR3 is made up of 19 amino acids.

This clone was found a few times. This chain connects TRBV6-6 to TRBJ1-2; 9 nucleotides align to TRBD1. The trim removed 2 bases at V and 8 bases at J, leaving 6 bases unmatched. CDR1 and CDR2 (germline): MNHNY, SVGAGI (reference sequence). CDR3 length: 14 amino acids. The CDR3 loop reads CASSYPRTGEGYTF. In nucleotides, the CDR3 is TGTGCCAGCAGTTACCCCCGGACAGGGGAAGGCTACACCTTC.

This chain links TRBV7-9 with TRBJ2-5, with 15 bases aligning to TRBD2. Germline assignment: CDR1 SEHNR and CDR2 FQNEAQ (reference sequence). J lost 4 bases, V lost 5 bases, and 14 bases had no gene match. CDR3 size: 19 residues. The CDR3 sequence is CASSGLSGLAGGGGETQYF. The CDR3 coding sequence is TGTGCCAGCAGCGGCTTGTCGGGACTAGCGGGAGGTGGCGGAGAGACCCAGTACTTC. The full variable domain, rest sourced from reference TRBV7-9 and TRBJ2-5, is DTGVSQNPRHKITKRGQNVTFRCDPISEHNRLYWYRQTLGQGPEFLTYFQNEAQLEKSRLLSDRFSAERPKGSFSTLEIQRTEQGDSAMYLCASSGLSGLAGGGGETQYFGPGTRLLVL.

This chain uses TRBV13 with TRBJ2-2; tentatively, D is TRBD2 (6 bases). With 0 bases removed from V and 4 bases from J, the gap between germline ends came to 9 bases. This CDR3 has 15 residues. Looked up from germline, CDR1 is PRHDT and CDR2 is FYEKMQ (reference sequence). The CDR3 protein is CASSLGGTPTGELFF. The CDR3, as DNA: TGTGCCAGCAGCTTAGGCGGGACTCCCACCGGGGAGCTGTTTTTT.

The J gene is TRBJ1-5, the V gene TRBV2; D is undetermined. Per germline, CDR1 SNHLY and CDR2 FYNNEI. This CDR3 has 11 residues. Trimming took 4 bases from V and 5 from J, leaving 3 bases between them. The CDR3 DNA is TGTGCCAGCAGTGGGGATCAGCCCCAGCATTTT. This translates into CASSGDQPQHF.

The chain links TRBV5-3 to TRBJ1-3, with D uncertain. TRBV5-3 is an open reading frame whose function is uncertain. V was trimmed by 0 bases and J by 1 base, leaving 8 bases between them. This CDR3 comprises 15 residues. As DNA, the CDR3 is TGTGCCAGAAGCTTGGGGGTTCTTTCTGGAAACACCATATATTTT. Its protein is CARSLGVLSGNTIYF.

The DNA for the CDR3 is TGTGCCAGCAGCGCGGGACTAGCGGCCGGGGAGCTGTTTTTT. Encoded protein: CASSAGLAAGELFF. The rearrangement links TRBV9 to TRBJ2-2; 11 bases line up with TRBD2. Germline V gene lookup returns CDR1 SGDLS and CDR2 YYNGEE. V shed 3 bases, J shed 6 bases, and the junction held 1 base outside the gene matches. CDR3 size: 14 residues.

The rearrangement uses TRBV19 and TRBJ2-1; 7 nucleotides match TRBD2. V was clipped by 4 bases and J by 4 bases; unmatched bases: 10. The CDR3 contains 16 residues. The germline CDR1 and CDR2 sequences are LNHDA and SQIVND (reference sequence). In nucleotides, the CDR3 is TGTGCCAGTAGTAAACCCAGCGGGGTCATATACAATGAGCAGTTCTTC. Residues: CASSKPSGVIYNEQFF.